This T cell receptor (beta chain) was sequenced for a study of T-cell memory formation after mild COVID-19. TCRdb reprocessed the 5' RACE reads via MiXCR and lists one record per CDR3 protein. Of hundreds of thousands of distinct CDR3 sequences listed, 25% were seen once; the top ten hold under 15%. A word on this clonotype: Its target is not known.

The study's findings and limits: Contracting clones, day 15 to 85, had balanced CD4/CD8, and later expanders favored CD4+. Cross-reactive memory apparently joined, as some responding clones appeared in pre-infection memory. For contracting clones, CD4+ ones sat mainly in CM and EM, CD8+ in EMRA.

Unmatched junction bases numbered 12, after V lost 5 bases and J lost 6 bases. This CDR3 spans 14 amino acids. Germline V gene lookup returns CDR1 DFQATT and CDR2 SNEGSKA (reference sequence). The receptor's source is an adult woman who had mild COVID-19 (a few samples of this study predate the infection). Cell type and time point are not known. The rearrangement links TRBV20-1 to TRBJ1-2, with 7 bases lining up with TRBD1. Sequenced sample: PBMCs or a T cell subset sorted from them (not recorded which). The CDR3 sequence is CSASTGFKVDGYTF. CDR3 sequence (DNA): TGCAGTGCTTCGACAGGGTTTAAGGTTGATGGCTACACCTTC.